The source of this T cell receptor (beta chain) is a study of shared clonotypes between healthy human individuals. V shed 9 bases and J 0 bases; nucleotides not matched to a gene: 9. Per germline, CDR1 LNHDA and CDR2 SQIVND (reference sequence). The CDR3 spans 15 residues. The table came from immunoSEQ multiplex PCR; TCRdb's copy has only in-frame clones and leaves some out. The sample contains roughly 2.4 million clones, around 95% of which appear only once. The rearrangement links TRBV19 to TRBJ2-3, with TRBD2 matching over 7 bases. What was sequenced was naive CD4+ T cells sorted from blood. The sample's subset: CD45RA+ positively selected. The receptor was derived from a man aged 18 to 29 in good health. The CDR3: CASHERDRSTDTQYF. The CDR3 nucleotides read TGTGCCAGCCACGAGCGGGACCGGAGCACAGATACGCAGTATTTT.